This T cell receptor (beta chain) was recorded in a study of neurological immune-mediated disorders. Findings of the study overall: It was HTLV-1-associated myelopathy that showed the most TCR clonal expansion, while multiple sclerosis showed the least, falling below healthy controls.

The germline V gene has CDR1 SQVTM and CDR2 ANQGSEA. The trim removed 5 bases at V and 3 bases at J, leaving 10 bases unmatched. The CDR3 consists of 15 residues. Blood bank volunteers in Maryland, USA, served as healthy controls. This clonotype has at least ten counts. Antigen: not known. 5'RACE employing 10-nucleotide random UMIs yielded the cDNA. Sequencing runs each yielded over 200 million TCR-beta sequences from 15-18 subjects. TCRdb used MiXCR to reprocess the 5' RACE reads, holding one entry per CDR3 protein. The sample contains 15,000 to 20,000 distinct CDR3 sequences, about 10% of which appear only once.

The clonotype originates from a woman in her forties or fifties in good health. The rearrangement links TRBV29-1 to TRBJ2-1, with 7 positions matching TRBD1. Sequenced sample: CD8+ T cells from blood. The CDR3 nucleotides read TGCAGCGTTTCCTCCGGGACAGCCTTCTACAATGAGCAGTTCTTC. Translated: CSVSSGTAFYNEQFF.